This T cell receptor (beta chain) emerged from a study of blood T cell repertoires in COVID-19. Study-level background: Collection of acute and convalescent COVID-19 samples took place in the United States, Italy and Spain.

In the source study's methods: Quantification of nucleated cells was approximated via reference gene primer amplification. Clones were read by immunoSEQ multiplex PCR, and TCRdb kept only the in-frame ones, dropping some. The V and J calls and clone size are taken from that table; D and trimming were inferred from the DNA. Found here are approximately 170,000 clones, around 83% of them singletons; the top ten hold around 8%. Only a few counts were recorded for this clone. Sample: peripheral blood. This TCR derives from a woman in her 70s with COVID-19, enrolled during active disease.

The CDR3 here is CASSHPGTPNQPQHF. The CDR3 nucleotides are TGTGCCAGCAGCCATCCCGGGACACCTAATCAGCCCCAGCATTTT. The V and J genes are TRBV14 and TRBJ1-5, with D perhaps TRBD1 (6 bases). Trimming stripped 3 bases from V and 4 bases from J, with 13 bases between. Germline CDR1 SGHDN, CDR2 FVKESK. The CDR3 sequence is 15 residues long.